This T cell receptor beta chain was captured in a study of shared clonotypes between healthy human individuals. Broader study findings: Limited genetic and exposure-history diversity came from having few donors. Naive subsets generally exceeded memory subsets in estimated richness.

This CDR3 comprises 17 residues. Trimming stripped 3 bases from V and 0 bases from J, with 15 bases between. CDR1 is MNHEY, CDR2 SMNVEV, per germline (reference sequence). The count of this clone is one. What it binds is unknown. Repertoires were generated with immunoSEQ multiplex PCR, while TCRdb's copy carries only in-frame clones and drops some. The sample includes about 2.1 million clones, roughly 91% of them seen just once. Naive CD8 cells were CD45RO-negative, positively selected for CCR7, excluding terminally differentiated effector memory CD45RA+ cells. The sequence was collected from a man aged 18 to 29 in good health. Some clones in this sample may be carry-over from other donors' samples. This chain connects TRBV27 to TRBJ2-1, with D perhaps TRBD2 (5 bases). The specimen sequenced was naive CD8+ T cells from PBMCs. The chain's CDR3 is CASSFFGRASSYNEQFF. In DNA form, the CDR3 reads TGTGCCAGCAGTTTTTTCGGGCGGGCAAGCTCCTACAATGAGCAGTTCTTC.